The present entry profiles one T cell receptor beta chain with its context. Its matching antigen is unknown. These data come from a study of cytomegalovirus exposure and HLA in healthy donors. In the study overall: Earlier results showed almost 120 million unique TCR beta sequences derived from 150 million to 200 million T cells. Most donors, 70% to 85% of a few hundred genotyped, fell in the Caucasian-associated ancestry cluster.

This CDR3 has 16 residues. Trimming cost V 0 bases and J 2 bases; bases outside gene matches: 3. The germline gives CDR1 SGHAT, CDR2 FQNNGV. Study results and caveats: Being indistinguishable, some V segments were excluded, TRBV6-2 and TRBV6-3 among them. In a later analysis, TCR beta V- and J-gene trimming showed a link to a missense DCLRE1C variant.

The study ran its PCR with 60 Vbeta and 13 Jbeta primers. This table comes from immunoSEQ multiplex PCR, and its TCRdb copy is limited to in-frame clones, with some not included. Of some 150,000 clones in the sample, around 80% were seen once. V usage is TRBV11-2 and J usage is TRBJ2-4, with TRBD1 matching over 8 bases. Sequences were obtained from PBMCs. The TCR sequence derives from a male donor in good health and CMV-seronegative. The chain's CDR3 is CASSLEAGGTKNIQYF. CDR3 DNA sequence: TGTGCCAGCAGCTTAGAGGCAGGGGGCACCAAAAACATTCAGTACTTC.